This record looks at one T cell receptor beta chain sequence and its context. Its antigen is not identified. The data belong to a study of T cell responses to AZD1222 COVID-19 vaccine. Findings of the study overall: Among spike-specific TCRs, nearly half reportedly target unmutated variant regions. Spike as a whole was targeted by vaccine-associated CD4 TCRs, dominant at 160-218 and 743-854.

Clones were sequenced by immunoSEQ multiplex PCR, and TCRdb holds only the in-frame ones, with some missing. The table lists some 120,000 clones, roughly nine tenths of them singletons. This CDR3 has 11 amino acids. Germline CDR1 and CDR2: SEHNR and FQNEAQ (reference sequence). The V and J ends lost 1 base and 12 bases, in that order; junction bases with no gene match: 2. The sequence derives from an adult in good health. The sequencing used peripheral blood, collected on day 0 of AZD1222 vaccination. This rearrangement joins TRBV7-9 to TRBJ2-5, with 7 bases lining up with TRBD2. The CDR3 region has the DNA TGTGCCAGCAGCTTAGGGCGGGGGAAGTACTTC. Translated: CASSLGRGKYF.